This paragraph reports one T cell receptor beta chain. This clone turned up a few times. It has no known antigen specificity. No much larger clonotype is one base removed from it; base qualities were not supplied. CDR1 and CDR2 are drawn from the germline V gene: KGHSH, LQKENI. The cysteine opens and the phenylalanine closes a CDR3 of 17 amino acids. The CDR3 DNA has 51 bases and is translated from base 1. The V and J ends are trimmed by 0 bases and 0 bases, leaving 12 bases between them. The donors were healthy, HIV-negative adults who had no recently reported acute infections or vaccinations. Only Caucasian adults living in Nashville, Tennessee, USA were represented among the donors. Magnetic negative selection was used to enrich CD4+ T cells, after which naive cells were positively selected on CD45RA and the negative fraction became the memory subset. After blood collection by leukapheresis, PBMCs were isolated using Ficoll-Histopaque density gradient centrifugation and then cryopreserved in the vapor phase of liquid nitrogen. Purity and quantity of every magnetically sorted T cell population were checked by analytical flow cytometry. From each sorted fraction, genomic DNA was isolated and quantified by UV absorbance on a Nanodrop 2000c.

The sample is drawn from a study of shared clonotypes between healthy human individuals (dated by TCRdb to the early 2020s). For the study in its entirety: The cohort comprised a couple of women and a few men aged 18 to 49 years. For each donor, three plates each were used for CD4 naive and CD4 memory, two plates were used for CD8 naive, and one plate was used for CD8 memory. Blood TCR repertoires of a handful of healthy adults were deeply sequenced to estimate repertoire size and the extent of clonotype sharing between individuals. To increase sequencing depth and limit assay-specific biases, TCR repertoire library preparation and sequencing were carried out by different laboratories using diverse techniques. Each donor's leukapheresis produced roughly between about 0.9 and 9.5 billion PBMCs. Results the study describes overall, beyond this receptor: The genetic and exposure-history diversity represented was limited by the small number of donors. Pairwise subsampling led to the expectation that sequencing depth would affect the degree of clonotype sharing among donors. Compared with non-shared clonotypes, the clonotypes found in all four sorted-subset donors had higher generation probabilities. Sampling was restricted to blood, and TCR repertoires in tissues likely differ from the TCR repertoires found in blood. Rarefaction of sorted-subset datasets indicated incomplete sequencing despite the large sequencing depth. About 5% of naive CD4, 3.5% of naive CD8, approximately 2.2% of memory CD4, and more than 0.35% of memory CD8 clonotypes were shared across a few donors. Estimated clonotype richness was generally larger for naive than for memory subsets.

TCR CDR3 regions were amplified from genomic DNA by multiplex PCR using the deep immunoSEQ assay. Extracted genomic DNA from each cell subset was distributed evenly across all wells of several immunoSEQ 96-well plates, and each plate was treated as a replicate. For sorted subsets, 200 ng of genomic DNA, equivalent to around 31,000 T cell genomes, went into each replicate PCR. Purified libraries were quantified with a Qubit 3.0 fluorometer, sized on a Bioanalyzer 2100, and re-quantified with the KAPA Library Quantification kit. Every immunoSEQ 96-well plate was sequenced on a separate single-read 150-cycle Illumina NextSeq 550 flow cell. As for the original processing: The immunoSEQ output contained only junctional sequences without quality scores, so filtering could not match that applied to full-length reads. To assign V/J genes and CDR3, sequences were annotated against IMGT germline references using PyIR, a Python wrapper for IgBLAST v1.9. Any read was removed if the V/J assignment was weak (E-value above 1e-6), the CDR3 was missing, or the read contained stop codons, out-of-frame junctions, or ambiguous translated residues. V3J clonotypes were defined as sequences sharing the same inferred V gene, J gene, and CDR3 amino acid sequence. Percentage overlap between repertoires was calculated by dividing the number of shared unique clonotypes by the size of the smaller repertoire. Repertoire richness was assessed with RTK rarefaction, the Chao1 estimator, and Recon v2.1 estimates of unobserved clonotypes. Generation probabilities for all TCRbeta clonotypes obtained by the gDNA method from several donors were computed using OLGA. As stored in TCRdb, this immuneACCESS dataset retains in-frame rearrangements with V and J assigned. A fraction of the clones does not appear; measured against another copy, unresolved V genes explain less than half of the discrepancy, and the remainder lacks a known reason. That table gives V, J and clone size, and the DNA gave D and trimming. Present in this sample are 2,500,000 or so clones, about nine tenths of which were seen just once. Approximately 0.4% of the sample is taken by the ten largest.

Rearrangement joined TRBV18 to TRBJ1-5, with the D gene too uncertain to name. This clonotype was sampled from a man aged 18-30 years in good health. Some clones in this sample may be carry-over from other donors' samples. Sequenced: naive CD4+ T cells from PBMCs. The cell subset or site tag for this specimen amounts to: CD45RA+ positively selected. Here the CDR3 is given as CASSPPSGPLSNQPQHF. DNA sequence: TGTGCCAGCTCACCACCGAGTGGGCCCCTTAGCAATCAGCCCCAGCATTTT.